The 10 T cell receptor beta chains in this list originate from one sample, sequenced in a study of regulatory T cells in long-lasting Graves disease. Specified time point: newly diagnosed GD, antithyroid drugs for less than 3 months. PBMC RNA served as the TCR library source. Researchers made TCR beta libraries by using iRepertoire HTBI primers and running Arm-PCR on CDR3 regions. TCRdb independently ran MiXCR on the multiplex PCR reads; one entry per CDR3 protein. The sample records roughly 420,000 distinct CDR3 sequences, roughly 15% being singletons. The same sample was also studied in work on T cells in Graves' hyperthyroidism and ophthalmopathy.

Sequenced here: peripheral blood mononuclear cells (PBMCs), sampled at new diagnosis, from a patient treated with antithyroid drugs. Source of these receptors: a woman in her twenties or thirties with Graves disease.

The chain joins TRBV15 to TRBJ2-1, with D perhaps matching TRBD1 (6 bases). Germline CDR1 and CDR2: LNHNV and YYDKDF (reference sequence). Trimming removed 0 bases from V and 3 bases from J, with 15 bases in between. The CDR3 has 17 residues. The CDR3 reads CATSRDRTVADYNEQFF. The CDR3 DNA is TGTGCCACCAGCAGAGACCGGACAGTGGCCGACTACAATGAGCAGTTCTTC. Based on the CDR3 plus reference TRBV15 and TRBJ2-1, the full variable domain is DAMVIQNPRYQVTQFGKPVTLSCSQTLNHNVMYWYQQKSSQAPKLLFHYYDKDFNNEADTPDNFQSRRPNTSFCFLDIRSPGLGDTAMYLCATSRDRTVADYNEQFFGPGTRLTVL.

This clonotype was detected ten times or more. The chain uses TRBV20-1 and TRBJ2-1; perhaps TRBD2 as D (6 bases). The V end lost 4 bases, the J end lost 0 bases, and 13 bases lay between the germline ends. In germline, CDR1 is DFQATT, CDR2 SNEGSKA (reference sequence). The CDR3 has 15 amino acids. CDR3 sequence reads: CSAIISGRSYNEQFF. Here the CDR3 DNA reads TGCAGTGCTATCATAAGCGGGCGCTCCTACAATGAGCAGTTCTTC.

This clonotype was detected many times. The chain uses TRBV7-2 and TRBJ2-5, with 8 bases fitting TRBD1. V lost 2 bases to trimming and J lost 2 bases; unmatched junction nucleotides: 10. CDR1 is SGHTA and CDR2 is FQGNSA in the germline V gene. The CDR3 is 17 residues long. The chain's CDR3 is CASSLSPRGRFQETQYF. In nucleotides, the CDR3 is TGTGCCAGCAGCTTATCCCCCAGGGGGCGTTTTCAAGAGACCCAGTACTTC.

This clonotype was observed a few times. This rearrangement joins TRBV7-9 to TRBJ1-1; 9 nucleotides align to TRBD1. V lost 6 bases and J lost 1; bases outside the gene matches: 9. Germline V gene sequence: CDR1 SEHNR, CDR2 FQNEAQ (reference sequence). The CDR3 is made up of 16 amino acids. CDR3 loop: CASRRPGTGPNTEAFF. In DNA form, the CDR3 reads TGTGCCAGCAGACGTCCCGGGACAGGGCCGAACACTGAAGCTTTCTTT.

This clonotype was seen at least ten times. This rearrangement joins TRBV18 to TRBJ1-3; D ambiguous. Germline CDR1 is KGHSH and CDR2 is LQKENI. There are 16 residues in the CDR3. Trimming stripped 3 bases from V and 1 base from J, with 13 bases between. CDR3 in amino acids: CASSPMGGNSGNTIYF. DNA for the CDR3: TGTGCCAGCTCACCTATGGGCGGAAATTCTGGAAACACCATATATTTT.

This clonotype was observed at least ten times. The chain has TRBV6-1 and TRBJ1-2; D might be TRBD1 (5 bases). Germline V gives CDR1 MNHNS, CDR2 SASEGT. The V gene lost 0 bases and the J gene lost 0 bases, with 11 bases spanning the gap. The CDR3 spans 16 residues. Here the CDR3 reads CASSEAHGGANYGYTF. CDR3 bases: TGTGCCAGCAGTGAAGCCCACGGGGGAGCTAACTATGGCTACACCTTC.

The chain is built from TRBV2 and TRBJ2-1; 9 bases agree with TRBD2. Per the germline V gene, CDR1 is SNHLY and CDR2 is FYNNEI. This CDR3 region has 15 residues. V was clipped by 9 bases and J by 9 bases; unmatched bases: 15. CDR3 loop: CARGVLIAGVSEQFF. CDR3 DNA: TGTGCCAGGGGGGTGCTGATAGCGGGAGTATCTGAGCAGTTCTTC.

This clonotype was recorded a few times. The rearrangement joins TRBV6-1 to TRBJ2-2, with D tentatively TRBD1 or TRBD2 (5 bases each). This CDR3 comprises 15 residues. Germline CDR1 MNHNS, CDR2 SASEGT. V lost 6 bases and J lost 4, with 15 bases in between. The CDR3 nucleotides are TGTGCCAGCAGCCTTACGGGGCCCTCCACCGGGGAGCTGTTTTTT. Translated: CASSLTGPSTGELFF.

This clonotype was picked up a small number of times. This rearrangement joins TRBV12-3 or TRBV12-4 to TRBJ1-4; D may be TRBD1 (6 bases). The CDR3 length is 14 residues. Trimming shortened V by 6 bases and J by 3 bases, and 11 bases separated the two germline ends. The CDR3 loop reads CASRSDRANEKLFF. CDR3 nucleotide sequence: TGTGCCAGCAGATCGGACAGAGCTAATGAAAAACTGTTTTTT.

This chain connects TRBV10-3 to TRBJ1-1; TRBD1 agrees at 8 bases. The CDR3 contains 12 residues. V lost 9 bases, J lost 5 bases, and 5 bases stayed unmatched. Germline loops: CDR1 ENHRY, CDR2 SYGVKD. The chain's CDR3 is CAIRTGRTEAFF. CDR3 sequence (DNA): TGTGCCATACGGACAGGGAGGACTGAAGCTTTCTTT.